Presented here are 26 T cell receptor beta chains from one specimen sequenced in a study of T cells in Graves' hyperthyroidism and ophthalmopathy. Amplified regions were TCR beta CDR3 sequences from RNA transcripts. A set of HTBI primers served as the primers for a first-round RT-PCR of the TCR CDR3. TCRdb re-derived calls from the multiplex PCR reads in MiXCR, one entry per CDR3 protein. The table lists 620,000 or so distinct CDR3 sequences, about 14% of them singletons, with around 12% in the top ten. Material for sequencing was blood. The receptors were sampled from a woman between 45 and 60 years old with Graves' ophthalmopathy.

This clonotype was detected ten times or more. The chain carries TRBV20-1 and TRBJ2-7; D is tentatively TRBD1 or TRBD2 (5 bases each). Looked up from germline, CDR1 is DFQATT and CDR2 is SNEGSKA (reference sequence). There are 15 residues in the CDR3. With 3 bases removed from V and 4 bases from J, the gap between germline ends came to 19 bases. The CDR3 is CSASTGTPKRYEQYF. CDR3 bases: TGCAGTGCTAGTACCGGGACCCCGAAGCGATACGAGCAGTACTTC.

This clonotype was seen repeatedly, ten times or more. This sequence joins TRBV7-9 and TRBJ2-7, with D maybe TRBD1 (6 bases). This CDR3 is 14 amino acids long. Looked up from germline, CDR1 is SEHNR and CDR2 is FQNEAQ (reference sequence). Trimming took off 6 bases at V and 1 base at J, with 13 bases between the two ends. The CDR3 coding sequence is TGTGCCAGCAGATCGACAGGTTATTCCTACGAGCAGTACTTC. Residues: CASRSTGYSYEQYF.

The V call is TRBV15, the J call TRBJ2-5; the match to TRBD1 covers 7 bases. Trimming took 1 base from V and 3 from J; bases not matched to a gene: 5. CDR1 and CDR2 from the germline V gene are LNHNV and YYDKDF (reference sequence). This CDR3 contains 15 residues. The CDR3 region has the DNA TGTGCCACCAGCAGAGGTCCCGGGACAGAAGAGACCCAGTACTTC. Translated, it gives CATSRGPGTEETQYF.

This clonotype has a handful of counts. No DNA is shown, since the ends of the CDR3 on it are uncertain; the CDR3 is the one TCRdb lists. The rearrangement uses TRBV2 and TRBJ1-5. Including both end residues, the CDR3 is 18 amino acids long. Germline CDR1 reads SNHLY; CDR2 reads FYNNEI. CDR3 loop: CASSEGLVSRSQILAQHF.

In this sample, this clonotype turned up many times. The CDR3 nucleotides are TGCGCCAGCAGCCCATTTGGACTAGCCTACGAGCAGTACTTC. This translates into CASSPFGLAYEQYF. V gene TRBV5-1 combines with J gene TRBJ2-7, with 7 bases aligning to TRBD2. The CDR3 runs to 14 residues. Trimming took 4 bases from V and 2 from J; bases not matched to a gene: 6. CDR1 and CDR2 from the germline V gene are SGHRS and YFSETQ. The variable domain in full, with the rest retrieved from reference TRBV5-1 and TRBJ2-7, is KAGVTQTPRYLIKTRGQQVTLSCSPISGHRSVSWYQQTPGQGLQFLFEYFSETQRNKGNFPGRFSGRQFSNSRSEMNVSTLELGDSALYLCASSPFGLAYEQYFGPGTRLTVT.

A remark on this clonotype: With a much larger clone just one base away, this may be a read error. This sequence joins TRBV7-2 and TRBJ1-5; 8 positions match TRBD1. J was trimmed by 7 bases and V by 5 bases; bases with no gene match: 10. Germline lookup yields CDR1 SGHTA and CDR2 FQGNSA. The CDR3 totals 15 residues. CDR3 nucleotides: TGTGCCAGCAGCCTAGGACAGGGTCTCTTACAGCCCCAGCATTTT. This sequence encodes CASSLGQGLLQPQHF.

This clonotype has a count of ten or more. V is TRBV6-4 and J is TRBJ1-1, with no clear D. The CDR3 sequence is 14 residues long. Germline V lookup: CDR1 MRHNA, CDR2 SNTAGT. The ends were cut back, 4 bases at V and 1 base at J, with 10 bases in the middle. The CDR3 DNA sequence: TGTGCCAGCAGTGCTTCACCAGGGAACACTGAAGCTTTCTTT. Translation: CASSASPGNTEAFF.

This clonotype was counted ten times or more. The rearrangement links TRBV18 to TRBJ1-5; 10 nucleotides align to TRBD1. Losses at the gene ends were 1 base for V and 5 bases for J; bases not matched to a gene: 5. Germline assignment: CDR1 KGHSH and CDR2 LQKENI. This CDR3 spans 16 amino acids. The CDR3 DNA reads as TGTGCCAGCTCACCACAGGGACAGGGGACTGATCAGCCCCAGCATTTT. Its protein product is CASSPQGQGTDQPQHF.

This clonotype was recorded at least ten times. This chain's CDR3 is CAIRTGENTEAFF. In DNA form, the CDR3 reads TGTGCCATCAGGACAGGAGAGAACACTGAAGCTTTCTTT. The chain uses TRBV10-3 and TRBJ1-1, with a possible D match to TRBD1 (6 bases). CDR3 length: 13 amino acids. Deletions cut 6 bases from V and 1 base from J, with 9 bases between. The germline gives CDR1 ENHRY, CDR2 SYGVKD.

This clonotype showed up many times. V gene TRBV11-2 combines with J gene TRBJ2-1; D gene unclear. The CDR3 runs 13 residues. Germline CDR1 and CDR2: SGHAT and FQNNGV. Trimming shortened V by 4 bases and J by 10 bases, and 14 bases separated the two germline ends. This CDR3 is CASSSLRSREQFF. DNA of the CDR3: TGTGCCAGCAGCTCCCTACGAAGCCGGGAGCAGTTCTTC.

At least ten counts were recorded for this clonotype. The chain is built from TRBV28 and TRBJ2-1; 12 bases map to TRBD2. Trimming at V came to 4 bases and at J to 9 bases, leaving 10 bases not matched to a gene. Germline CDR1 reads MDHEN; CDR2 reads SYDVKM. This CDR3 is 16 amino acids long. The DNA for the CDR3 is TGTGCCAGCAGTTGGGCTAGCGGGAGGGCCCGCCTTGAGCAGTTCTTC. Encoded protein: CASSWASGRARLEQFF.

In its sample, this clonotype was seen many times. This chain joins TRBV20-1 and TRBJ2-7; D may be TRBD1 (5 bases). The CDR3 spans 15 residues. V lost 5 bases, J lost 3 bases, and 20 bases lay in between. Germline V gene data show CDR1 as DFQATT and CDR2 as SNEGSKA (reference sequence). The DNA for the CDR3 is TGCAGTGCTGACAAGTTTGGCAGGGCTAACTACGAGCAGTACTTC. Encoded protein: CSADKFGRANYEQYF.

The CDR3 is CATRDSGNEKLFF. In DNA, the CDR3 is TGTGCCACCAGAGACAGCGGTAATGAAAAACTGTTTTTT. The V gene is TRBV6-1, the J gene TRBJ1-4, with D possibly matching TRBD1 (5 bases). The CDR3 has 13 amino acids. Trimming stripped 10 bases from V and 4 bases from J, with 13 bases between. Germline CDR1 MNHNS, CDR2 SASEGT.

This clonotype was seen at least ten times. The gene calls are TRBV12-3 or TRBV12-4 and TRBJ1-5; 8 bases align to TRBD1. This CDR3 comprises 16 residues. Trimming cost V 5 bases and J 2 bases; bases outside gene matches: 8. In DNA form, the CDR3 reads TGTGCCAGCAGTCCCTCAGGGGGCCGCGGCAATCAGCCCCAGCATTTT. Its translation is CASSPSGGRGNQPQHF.

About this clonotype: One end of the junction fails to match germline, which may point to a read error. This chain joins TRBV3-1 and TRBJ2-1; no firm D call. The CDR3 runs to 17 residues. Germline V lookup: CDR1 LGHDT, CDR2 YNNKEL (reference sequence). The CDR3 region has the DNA TGTGCCAGCAGCCAAGATAGCCGGACCGGGCAACACAATGGGCAGTTCTTC. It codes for CASSQDSRTGQHNGQFF.

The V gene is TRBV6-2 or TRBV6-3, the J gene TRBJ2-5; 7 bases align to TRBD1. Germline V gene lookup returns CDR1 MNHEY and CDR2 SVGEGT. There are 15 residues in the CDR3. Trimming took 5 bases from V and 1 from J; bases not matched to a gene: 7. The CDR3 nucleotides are TGTGCCAGCAGTCCCTCGACAGGGTTCCAAGAGACCCAGTACTTC. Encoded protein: CASSPSTGFQETQYF.

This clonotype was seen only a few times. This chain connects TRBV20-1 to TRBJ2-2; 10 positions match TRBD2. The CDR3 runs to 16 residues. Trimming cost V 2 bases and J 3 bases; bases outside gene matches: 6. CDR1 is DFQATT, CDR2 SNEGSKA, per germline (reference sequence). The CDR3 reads CSARQSSGGDTGELFF. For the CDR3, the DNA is TGCAGTGCTAGACAATCTAGCGGGGGAGACACCGGGGAGCTGTTTTTT.

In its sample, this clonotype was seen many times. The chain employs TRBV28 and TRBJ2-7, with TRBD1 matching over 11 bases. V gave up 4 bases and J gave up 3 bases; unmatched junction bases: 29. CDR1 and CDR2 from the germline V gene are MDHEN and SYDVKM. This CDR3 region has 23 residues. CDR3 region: CASSSTIGAWGQGGFQKYYEQYF. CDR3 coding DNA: TGTGCCAGCAGTTCCACCATAGGGGCCTGGGGACAGGGGGGGTTTCAAAAATACTACGAGCAGTACTTC.

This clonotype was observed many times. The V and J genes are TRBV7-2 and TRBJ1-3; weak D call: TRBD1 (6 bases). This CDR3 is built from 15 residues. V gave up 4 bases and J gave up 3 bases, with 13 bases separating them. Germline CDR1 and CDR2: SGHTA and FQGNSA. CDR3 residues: CASSSQGFGGNTIYF. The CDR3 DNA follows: TGTGCCAGCAGCTCCCAGGGGTTCGGTGGAAACACCATATATTTT.

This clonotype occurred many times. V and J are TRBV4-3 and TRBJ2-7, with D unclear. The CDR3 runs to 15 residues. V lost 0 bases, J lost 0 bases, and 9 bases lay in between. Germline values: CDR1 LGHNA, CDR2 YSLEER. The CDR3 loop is CASSQDGSGSYEQYF. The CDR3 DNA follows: TGCGCCAGCAGCCAAGATGGCTCGGGCTCCTACGAGCAGTACTTC.

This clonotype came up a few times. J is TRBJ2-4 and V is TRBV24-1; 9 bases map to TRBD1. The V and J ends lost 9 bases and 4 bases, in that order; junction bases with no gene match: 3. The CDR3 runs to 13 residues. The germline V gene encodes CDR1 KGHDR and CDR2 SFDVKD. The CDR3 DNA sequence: TGTGCCACCGGGGACAGGGAAAAAAACATTCAGTACTTC. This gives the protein CATGDREKNIQYF.

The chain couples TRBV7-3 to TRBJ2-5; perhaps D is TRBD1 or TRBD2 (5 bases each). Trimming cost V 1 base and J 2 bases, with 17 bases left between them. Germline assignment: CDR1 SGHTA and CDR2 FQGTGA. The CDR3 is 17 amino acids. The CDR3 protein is CASSLRGSEPHQETQYF. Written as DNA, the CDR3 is TGTGCCAGCAGCTTAAGGGGGAGCGAGCCACATCAAGAGACCCAGTACTTC.

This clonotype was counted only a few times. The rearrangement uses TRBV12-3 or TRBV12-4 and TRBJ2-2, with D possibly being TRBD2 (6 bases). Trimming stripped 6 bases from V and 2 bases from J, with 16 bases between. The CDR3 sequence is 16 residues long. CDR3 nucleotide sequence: TGTGCCAGCAGCACCCCGGAGGGAAGCAACACCGGGGAGCTGTTTTTT. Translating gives CASSTPEGSNTGELFF.

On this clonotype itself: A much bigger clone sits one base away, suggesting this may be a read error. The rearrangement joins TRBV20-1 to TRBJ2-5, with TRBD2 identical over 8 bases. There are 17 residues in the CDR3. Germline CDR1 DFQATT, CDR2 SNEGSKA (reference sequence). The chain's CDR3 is CSAIQAGAVRNQGTQYF. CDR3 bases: TGCAGTGCAATACAAGCGGGAGCGGTCAGGAACCAAGGGACCCAGTACTTC.

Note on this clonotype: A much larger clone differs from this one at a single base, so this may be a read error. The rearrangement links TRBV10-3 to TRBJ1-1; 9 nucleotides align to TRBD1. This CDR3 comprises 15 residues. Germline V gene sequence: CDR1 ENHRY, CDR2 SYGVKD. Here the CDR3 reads CAISEMGTGNTGAFF. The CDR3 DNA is TGTGCCATCAGTGAGATGGGGACAGGGAACACTGGAGCTTTCTTT.

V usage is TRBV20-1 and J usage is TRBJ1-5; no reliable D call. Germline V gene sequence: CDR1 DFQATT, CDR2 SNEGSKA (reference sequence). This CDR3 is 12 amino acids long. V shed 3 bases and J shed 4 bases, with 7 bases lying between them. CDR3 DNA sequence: TGCAGTGCTAGCTATCAGAATCAGCCCCAGCATTTT. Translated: CSASYQNQPQHF.